This entry lists 16 T cell receptor beta chains sequenced from one sample in a study of T cell responses to AZD1222 COVID-19 vaccine. Repertoires were generated with immunoSEQ multiplex PCR, while TCRdb's copy carries only in-frame clones and drops some. The top ten hold around 1.3% of the sample, which has 150,000 to 200,000 clones, roughly 94% seen once. Sequenced here: peripheral blood, sampled 28 days after the second AZD1222 dose. These receptors all stem from an adult who received the AZD1222 COVID-19 vaccine.

The chain carries TRBV18 and TRBJ1-1; the D is unclear. Trimming pared 3 bases from V and 1 base from J, leaving 12 bases between. Germline CDR1 is KGHSH and CDR2 is LQKENI. CDR3 length: 15 residues. CDR3 residues: CASSPRAGENTEAFF. DNA for the CDR3: TGTGCCAGCTCACCGAGAGCGGGAGAGAACACTGAAGCTTTCTTT.

The rearrangement joins TRBV2 to TRBJ2-7; 11 bases are a match to TRBD1. In germline, CDR1 is SNHLY, CDR2 FYNNEI. This CDR3 has 12 amino acids. J gave up 3 bases and V 11 bases, and 3 bases lay outside the gene matches. The CDR3, as DNA: TGTGCCGGGGGACAGGGGGGCTACGAGCAGTACTTC. Translated: CAGGQGGYEQYF.

The chain couples TRBV5-4 to TRBJ1-2; D possibly corresponds to TRBD1 (5 bases). The CDR3 totals 13 residues. The germline gives CDR1 SGHNT, CDR2 YYREEE (reference sequence). Trimming left V 4 bases short and J 7 bases short, with 14 bases between. CDR3 sequence: CASSRPGTGGYTF. CDR3 in DNA: TGTGCCAGCAGCAGGCCAGGGACGGGTGGCTACACCTTC.

This rearrangement joins TRBV27 to TRBJ1-2; D not resolved. Germline values: CDR1 MNHEY, CDR2 SMNVEV (reference sequence). The CDR3 runs 13 residues. Trimming stripped 7 bases from V and 5 bases from J, with 14 bases between. The DNA for the CDR3 is TGTGCCAGCATGAGCGGAGATGGTTATGGCTACACCTTC. Translation: CASMSGDGYGYTF.

The V gene is TRBV6-2 or TRBV6-3, the J gene TRBJ1-1; 8 bases match TRBD1. CDR3 length: 13 residues. Per the germline V gene, CDR1 is MNHEY and CDR2 is SVGEGT. V lost 2 bases, J lost 4 bases, and 0 bases stayed unmatched. CDR3 loop: CASSYTGGTEAFF. Here the CDR3 DNA reads TGTGCCAGCAGTTACACAGGGGGCACTGAAGCTTTCTTT.

This sequence joins TRBV27 and TRBJ2-1; D gene ambiguous. With 4 bases removed from V and 3 bases from J, the gap between germline ends came to 10 bases. Germline CDR1 MNHEY, CDR2 SMNVEV (reference sequence). This CDR3 contains 14 residues. The chain's CDR3 is CASSWSVHYNEQFF. CDR3 sequence (DNA): TGTGCCAGCAGTTGGTCTGTCCACTACAATGAGCAGTTCTTC.

This sequence joins TRBV28 and TRBJ2-3; D might be TRBD1 (7 bases). Trimming stripped 3 bases from V and 5 bases from J, with 12 bases between. Per germline, CDR1 MDHEN and CDR2 SYDVKM. This CDR3 comprises 14 residues. The CDR3 spells CASSFQGEVDTQYF. In DNA, the CDR3 is TGTGCCAGCAGTTTTCAGGGGGAGGTAGATACGCAGTATTTT.

The chain recombines TRBV11-2 with TRBJ1-1; weak D call: TRBD1 (5 bases). This CDR3 contains 14 residues. The V and J ends lost 5 bases and 6 bases respectively, with 16 bases between them. The germline V gene encodes CDR1 SGHAT and CDR2 FQNNGV. The CDR3: CASSVTGLGAEAFF. The CDR3 nucleotides read TGTGCCAGCAGCGTCACAGGTTTGGGCGCTGAAGCTTTCTTT. Filled out from reference TRBV11-2 and TRBJ1-1, the complete variable domain reads EAGVAQSPRYKIIEKRQSVAFWCNPISGHATLYWYQQILGQGPKLLIQFQNNGVVDDSQLPKDRFSAERLKGVDSTLKIQPAKLEDSAVYLCASSVTGLGAEAFFGQGTRLTVV.

This chain connects TRBV10-3 to TRBJ2-3; 12 bases are a match to TRBD2. The CDR3 extends over 17 amino acids. Germline lookup yields CDR1 ENHRY and CDR2 SYGVKD. V lost 2 bases and J lost 4; bases outside the gene matches: 7. The CDR3 reads CAISEAASGRVADTQYF. In DNA, the CDR3 is TGTGCCATCAGTGAGGCGGCTAGCGGGAGGGTAGCAGATACGCAGTATTTT.

The V gene is TRBV19, the J gene TRBJ1-2; D may be TRBD1 (5 bases). The CDR3 loop spans 16 amino acids. Germline CDR1 is LNHDA and CDR2 is SQIVND (reference sequence). V lost 1 base to trimming and J lost 3 bases, with 15 bases between them. The CDR3 sequence is CASSIGGITPDYGYTF. Written as DNA, the CDR3 is TGTGCCAGTAGTATAGGGGGGATAACTCCAGACTATGGCTACACCTTC. Full variable domain (missing parts from reference TRBV19 and TRBJ1-2): DGGITQSPKYLFRKEGQNVTLSCEQNLNHDAMYWYRQDPGQGLRLIYYSQIVNDFQKGDIAEGYSVSREKKESFPLTVTSAQKNPTAFYLCASSIGGITPDYGYTFGSGTRLTVV.

Here the CDR3 reads CASSQRPGTVPNTEAFF. Here the CDR3 DNA reads TGTGCCAGTAGTCAACGTCCCGGGACAGTCCCCAACACTGAAGCTTTCTTT. This chain connects TRBV19 to TRBJ1-1; 7 bases map to TRBD1. Trimming at V came to 5 bases and at J to 2 bases, leaving 14 bases not matched to a gene. Germline V gene sequence: CDR1 LNHDA, CDR2 SQIVND (reference sequence). The CDR3 runs 17 residues.

There are a few counts of this clone. This rearrangement joins TRBV29-1 to TRBJ1-1; 7 bases align to TRBD1. Germline CDR1 and CDR2: SQVTM and ANQGSEA. The CDR3 is made up of 14 amino acids. The trim removed 4 bases at V and 1 base at J, leaving 6 bases unmatched. CDR3 sequence (DNA): TGCAGCGTTGCGACAGGGCCCGCGAACACTGAAGCTTTCTTT. It encodes CSVATGPANTEAFF.

This chain joins TRBV25-1 and TRBJ1-1, with D possibly TRBD1 on 5 matching bases. Trimming shortened V by 7 bases and J by 2 bases, and 11 bases separated the two germline ends. CDR1 and CDR2 (germline): MGHDK, SYGVNS. The CDR3 contains 13 residues. The CDR3 reads CASKSQGNTEAFF. The CDR3 DNA is TGTGCCAGCAAATCGCAGGGAAACACTGAAGCTTTCTTT.

This chain links TRBV6-5 with TRBJ1-2, with a possible D match to TRBD1 (6 bases). V shed 0 bases and J shed 7 bases, with 12 bases lying between them. This CDR3 is 14 amino acids long. The V gene's germline CDR1 is MNHEY and CDR2 SVGAGI. The CDR3 bases are TGTGCCAGCAGTTACTCGGCCGGGGGCTTTGGCTACACCTTC. Translated, it gives CASSYSAGGFGYTF.

The rearrangement uses TRBV11-2 and TRBJ2-5, with no clear D. Germline CDR1 is SGHAT and CDR2 is FQNNGV. V gave up 3 bases and J gave up 3 bases, with 17 bases separating them. The CDR3 is 16 amino acids. CDR3: CASSLDSLGLKETQYF. The CDR3 DNA reads TGTGCCAGCAGCTTGGATAGCCTTGGGTTGAAAGAGACCCAGTACTTC.

The J gene is TRBJ1-1, the V gene TRBV25-1; the D is unclear. The germline V gene encodes CDR1 MGHDK and CDR2 SYGVNS. Between the trimmed V and J ends, which lost 5 bases and 0 bases, there was a span of 13 bases. This CDR3 contains 15 residues. CDR3 coding DNA: TGTGCCAGCAGTCCCCCGGGGAATATGAACACTGAAGCTTTCTTT. This translates into CASSPPGNMNTEAFF.